The present TCR beta chain was sequenced within a study of blood T cell repertoires in COVID-19. Germline V CDR1 and CDR2: WNHNN, SYGVQD (reference sequence). The CDR3 length is 13 residues. Trimming cost V 3 bases and J 5 bases, with 10 bases left between them. The protocol was immunoSEQ multiplex PCR, while the TCRdb copy is restricted to in-frame clones and leaves out a portion. The sample has roughly 250,000 clones, around nine tenths seen once. This TCR was sampled from a woman aged 18 to 35 who had recovered from COVID-19. Sequencing used PBMCs or T cells enriched from blood (not recorded which). The chain couples TRBV10-1 to TRBJ1-2; a possible D gene is TRBD1 (6 bases). CDR3 coding DNA: TGCGCCAGCAGTGATCCCAGGGGATATGGCTACACCTTC. It yields the protein CASSDPRGYGYTF.